This TCR beta chain originates from a study of CD8+CD57+ T cells in acquired aplastic anemia. Study summary: Across the sorted CD4+ and CD8+ cells, DNA amounts averaged approximately 3.1 ug. There were about 10.8 million reads, on average, for CD4+ cells from healthy donors. Study results and caveats: Between the patient and control groups, CD8+ Simpson's diversity did not differ significantly. The number of CD8+ CDR3 sequences shared by patients and controls was under 35.

V gave up 1 base and J gave up 6 bases; unmatched junction bases: 6. CDR3 size: 17 residues. In germline, CDR1 is SGHTA, CDR2 FQGTGA. This clonotype appeared many times. Its antigen is unknown. Researchers used genomic DNA as the template to profile TCR beta VDJ and CDR3. From the reads, TCRdb called clonotypes with MiXCR, one entry per CDR3 protein. Among more than 150,000 distinct CDR3 sequences listed, approximately 49% were seen once. The receptor comes from a human donor in good health. Sequenced sample: sorted CD4+, CD8+, or CD8+CD57+ T cells (not recorded which) from PBMCs. The rearrangement joins TRBV7-3 to TRBJ2-3; the match to TRBD2 covers 14 bases. CDR3 DNA: TGTGCCAGCAGCTTAAACCCGGGACTAGCGGGAGACGATACGCAGTATTTT. Translation gives CASSLNPGLAGDDTQYF.